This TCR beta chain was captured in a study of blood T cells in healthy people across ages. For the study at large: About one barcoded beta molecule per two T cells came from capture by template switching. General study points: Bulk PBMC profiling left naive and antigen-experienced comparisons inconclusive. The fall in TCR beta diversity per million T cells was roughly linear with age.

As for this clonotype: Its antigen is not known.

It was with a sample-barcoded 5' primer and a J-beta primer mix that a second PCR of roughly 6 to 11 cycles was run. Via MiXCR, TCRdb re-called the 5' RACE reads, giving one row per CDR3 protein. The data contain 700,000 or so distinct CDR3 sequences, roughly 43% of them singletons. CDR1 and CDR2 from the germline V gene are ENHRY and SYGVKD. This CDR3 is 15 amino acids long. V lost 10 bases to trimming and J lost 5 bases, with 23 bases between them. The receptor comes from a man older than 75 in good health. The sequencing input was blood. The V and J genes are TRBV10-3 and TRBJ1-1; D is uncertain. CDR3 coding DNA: TGTGCCAAGCCCTCCGGACGTCAGGTGATTACTGAAGCTTTCTTT. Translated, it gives CAKPSGRQVITEAFF.